This TCR beta chain is from a study of CD8 T cells in Susac syndrome. V lost 7 bases and J lost 0; bases outside the gene matches: 7. The germline V gene encodes CDR1 SQVTM and CDR2 ANQGSEA. The CDR3 runs to 14 residues. With random hexamers, about 0.5 to 1 ug RNA was reverse transcribed. Amplification of TCR beta CDR3 was carried out by immunoSEQ multiplex PCR, which covered 54 Vbeta and 13 Jbeta segments. TCRdb ran MiXCR on the immunoSEQ multiplex PCR reads and lists one entry per CDR3 protein. Of fewer than 150,000 distinct CDR3 sequences listed, about 90% are singletons. This clonotype was observed a handful of times.

Sequenced material: CD8+ T cells from PBMCs. The sequence was collected from a human donor with multiple sclerosis. This chain connects TRBV29-1 to TRBJ2-7; TRBD2 aligns across 9 bases. The CDR3 DNA reads as TGCAGCGCCAGTAGCGGGAGTTTCTCCTACGAGCAGTACTTC. Encoded protein: CSASSGSFSYEQYF.